Below, 24 T cell receptor beta chains from the same sample are listed, as sequenced in a study of T cell responses to AZD1222 COVID-19 vaccine listed by TCRdb under 2021. Library construction relied on the immunoSEQ multiplex PCR assay. What TCRdb holds here is the immuneACCESS table cut down to in-frame rearrangements. Part of the clones is not present; checked against another copy, under half of the missing clones reflect an unresolved V gene, and the others are unexplained. The table for this sample lists about 170,000 clones; roughly 92% of them were counted only once. The ten largest clones represent 1.6% of the sample. The sample's time point label, decoded: baseline before first vaccination. The sample consisted of peripheral blood, taken on day 0 of AZD1222 vaccination. The receptors were gathered from an adult in good health.

The V gene is TRBV2, the J gene TRBJ1-6; 7 bases match TRBD1. The ends lost 3 bases at V and 3 bases at J; junction bases unmatched: 2. The CDR3 extends over 15 amino acids. Germline V gene data show CDR1 as SNHLY and CDR2 as FYNNEI. The CDR3 bases are TGTGCCAGCAGTGATCGACAGGGCTATAATTCACCCCTCCACTTT. Its translation is CASSDRQGYNSPLHF. The full variable domain, with the rest looked up from reference TRBV2 and TRBJ1-6, is EPEVTQTPSHQVTQMGQEVILRCVPISNHLYFYWYRQILGQKVEFLVSFYNNEISEKSEIFDDQFSVERPDGSNFTLKIRSTKLEDSAMYFCASSDRQGYNSPLHFGNGTRLTVT.

The sample holds a few counts of this clone. The CDR3 reads CASSRDRGATTDTQYF. For the CDR3, the DNA is TGTGCCAGCAGCCGCGACAGGGGCGCTACGACAGATACGCAGTATTTT. The J gene is TRBJ2-3, the V gene TRBV7-2, with 8 nucleotides matching TRBD1. This CDR3 comprises 16 residues. Trimming took 5 bases from V and 3 from J; bases not matched to a gene: 10. Germline loops: CDR1 SGHTA, CDR2 FQGNSA.

This clone was detected once. The chain has TRBV15 and TRBJ1-6, with 9 bases fitting TRBD1. CDR1 and CDR2 from the germline V gene are LNHNV and YYDKDF (reference sequence). V lost 5 bases and J lost 10; bases outside the gene matches: 6. CDR3 length: 14 amino acids. CDR3 sequence: CATSEGTGTSPLHF. The CDR3 DNA reads TGTGCCACCAGCGAAGGGACAGGGACGTCACCCCTCCACTTT.

The V and J genes are TRBV7-9 and TRBJ2-1; 8 bases match TRBD2. J was trimmed by 4 bases and V by 4 bases; bases with no gene match: 3. This CDR3 region has 14 residues. Germline V gives CDR1 SEHNR, CDR2 FQNEAQ (reference sequence). CDR3 bases: TGTGCCAGCAGCTCTAGCGGGTTATACAATGAGCAGTTCTTC. Translating it yields CASSSSGLYNEQFF.

The chain uses TRBV2 and TRBJ1-4; tentatively, D is TRBD1 (6 bases). The germline V gene encodes CDR1 SNHLY and CDR2 FYNNEI. This CDR3 contains 13 residues. Trimming pared 6 bases from V and 12 bases from J, leaving 17 bases between. DNA of the CDR3: TGTGCCAGCAGGGATATGGGACAACCAGAACTGTTTTTT. It is translated as CASRDMGQPELFF.

This chain joins TRBV18 and TRBJ2-1, with 8 bases matching TRBD2. CDR3 length: 13 residues. With 10 bases clipped from V and 4 bases from J, the junction kept 6 bases outside the gene matches. Germline V gives CDR1 KGHSH, CDR2 LQKENI. CDR3 sequence reads: CATASGSYNEQFF. CDR3 in DNA: TGTGCCACCGCTAGCGGGTCATACAATGAGCAGTTCTTC.

This chain joins TRBV2 and TRBJ2-6; D ambiguous. V gave up 6 bases and J gave up 5 bases, with 11 bases separating them. CDR1 and CDR2 (germline): SNHLY, FYNNEI. The CDR3 contains 14 residues. Here the CDR3 DNA reads TGTGCCAGCAGCGCAGGTCCTCGGGCCAACGTCCTGACTTTC. This encodes CASSAGPRANVLTF.

J is TRBJ2-7 and V is TRBV7-9, with a weak D call TRBD2 (7 bases). V lost 4 bases and J 2 bases, leaving 18 bases between the germline ends. Germline values: CDR1 SEHNR, CDR2 FQNEAQ (reference sequence). CDR3 length: 16 residues. CDR3 bases: TGTGCCAGCAGCTCTACCCTTTCGGGGGGCCCCTACGAGCAGTACTTC. Its translation: CASSSTLSGGPYEQYF.

V is TRBV5-1 and J is TRBJ2-2; 9 bases match TRBD1. The V gene end was trimmed by 4 bases and the J gene end by 6 bases; junction bases not matched to a gene: 7. In germline, CDR1 is SGHRS, CDR2 YFSETQ. This CDR3 has 15 amino acids. The CDR3 bases are TGCGCCAGCAGCCCGGGGGACAGGGCAGCCGGGGAGCTGTTTTTT. Residues: CASSPGDRAAGELFF.

The chain is built from TRBV14 and TRBJ1-2; maybe TRBD1 (5 bases). The V gene's germline CDR1 is SGHDN and CDR2 FVKESK. The CDR3 length is 16 residues. Trimming stripped 0 bases from V and 3 bases from J, with 14 bases between. The DNA for the CDR3 is TGTGCCAGCAGCCAAGATCCGGGGCGATCCTACTATGGCTACACCTTC. This gives the protein CASSQDPGRSYYGYTF.

The rearrangement links TRBV25-1 to TRBJ2-1; no reliable D call. The germline V gene has CDR1 MGHDK and CDR2 SYGVNS. V was cut by 1 base and J by 3 bases, with 10 bases left in between. CDR3 length: 15 amino acids. CDR3 amino acids: CASSESKLNYNEQFF. The DNA of the CDR3 is TGTGCCAGCAGTGAATCCAAGCTCAACTACAATGAGCAGTTCTTC.

The chain is built from TRBV7-9 and TRBJ2-7, with TRBD2 matching 10 bases. The ends lost 4 bases at V and 1 base at J; junction bases unmatched: 7. Germline V gene sequence: CDR1 SEHNR, CDR2 FQNEAQ (reference sequence). This CDR3 spans 16 amino acids. CDR3: CASSSPAGGPSYEQYF. The CDR3 DNA reads as TGTGCCAGCAGCTCCCCAGCGGGGGGGCCTTCCTACGAGCAGTACTTC. The full variable domain, completed using reference TRBV7-9 and TRBJ2-7, is DTGVSQNPRHKITKRGQNVTFRCDPISEHNRLYWYRQTLGQGPEFLTYFQNEAQLEKSRLLSDRFSAERPKGSFSTLEIQRTEQGDSAMYLCASSSPAGGPSYEQYFGPGTRLTVT.

V and J are TRBV4-1 and TRBJ1-1, with 8 nucleotides matching TRBD1. Germline trimming cut 0 bases from V and 1 base from J; bases unmatched to any gene: 7. Germline V gene sequence: CDR1 MGHRA, CDR2 YSYEKL. This CDR3 is built from 17 residues. In DNA, the CDR3 is TGCGCCAGCAGCCAAGAGCCAGGGGGCGCGGAGAACACTGAAGCTTTCTTT. Residues: CASSQEPGGAENTEAFF.

The V call is TRBV4-1, the J call TRBJ2-6; 8 nucleotides align to TRBD1. The CDR3 covers 18 residues. In germline, CDR1 is MGHRA, CDR2 YSYEKL. J gave up 0 bases and V 4 bases, and 8 bases lay outside the gene matches. CDR3 sequence: CASSRGQGPYSGANVLTF. The CDR3 bases are TGCGCCAGCAGCCGAGGACAGGGTCCTTACTCTGGGGCCAACGTCCTGACTTTC.

The CDR3 spells CASSQTNSNQPQHF. The CDR3 DNA follows: TGTGCCAGCTCCCAAACGAATAGCAATCAGCCCCAGCATTTT. J is TRBJ1-5 and V is TRBV18; D uncertain. V was pared by 6 bases and J by 0 bases, with 9 bases between. Germline loops: CDR1 KGHSH, CDR2 LQKENI. The CDR3 totals 14 residues.

The rearrangement links TRBV4-1 to TRBJ1-5, with TRBD1 as a possible D gene (5 bases). Germline-derived CDR1 and CDR2 are MGHRA and YSYEKL. V was shortened by 1 base and J by 0 bases, with 10 bases between the two germline ends. The CDR3 is made up of 16 amino acids. CDR3 DNA sequence: TGCGCCAGCAGCCAAGGACAGACACATAGCAATCAGCCCCAGCATTTT. Its translation: CASSQGQTHSNQPQHF.

The chain joins TRBV5-1 to TRBJ2-7; 11 bases align to TRBD2. Germline CDR1 is SGHRS and CDR2 is YFSETQ. The V and J ends lost 3 bases and 2 bases, in that order; junction bases with no gene match: 4. There are 15 residues in the CDR3. The CDR3, as DNA: TGCGCCAGCAGCTGGGGGACTAGCGGTACCTACGAGCAGTACTTC. Translated: CASSWGTSGTYEQYF.

The J gene is TRBJ1-4, the V gene TRBV5-1; tentative D call: TRBD1 (5 bases). The CDR3 contains 15 residues. With 0 bases removed from V and 7 bases from J, the gap between germline ends came to 13 bases. CDR1 is SGHRS, CDR2 YFSETQ, per germline. The chain's CDR3 is CASSLDRSRSEKLFF. In DNA form, the CDR3 reads TGCGCCAGCAGCTTGGACAGGTCCAGGAGTGAAAAACTGTTTTTT.

This clone appeared a single time. V and J are TRBV6-5 and TRBJ2-7; 9 bases align to TRBD2. J was trimmed by 0 bases and V by 6 bases; bases with no gene match: 6. There are 15 residues in the CDR3. From germline, CDR1 is MNHEY and CDR2 SVGAGI. Here the CDR3 DNA reads TGTGCCAGCAGCGGTGGGACTAGCCTCTCCTACGAGCAGTACTTC. This codes for CASSGGTSLSYEQYF.

The chain employs TRBV9 and TRBJ2-3; D possibly corresponds to TRBD2 (5 bases). Trimming pared 0 bases from V and 2 bases from J, leaving 7 bases between. The CDR3 is 14 residues long. Germline-derived CDR1 and CDR2 are SGDLS and YYNGEE. CDR3 nucleotides: TGTGCCAGCAGCGTAGGGCTAGCCACAGATACGCAGTATTTT. Residues: CASSVGLATDTQYF.

The chain carries TRBV7-8 and TRBJ1-1, with a possible D match to TRBD1 (6 bases). Trimming took 1 base from V and 10 from J, leaving 16 bases between them. The CDR3 is 14 residues long. The germline gives CDR1 SGHVS, CDR2 FQNEAQ. The DNA of the CDR3 is TGTGCCAGCAGCTTAGGTACAGGGATGTCGGGAGCTTTCTTT. Amino acids: CASSLGTGMSGAFF.

The rearrangement joins TRBV3-1 (or the pseudogene TRBV3-2) to TRBJ2-7; 14 bases fit TRBD2. The length of the CDR3 is 16 residues. With 0 bases clipped from V and 8 bases from J, the junction kept 6 bases outside the gene matches. Germline lookup yields CDR1 LGHDT and CDR2 YNNKEL (reference sequence). Here the CDR3 reads CASSQEGTSGRNKQYF. The DNA for the CDR3 is TGTGCCAGCAGCCAAGAGGGGACTAGCGGGAGAAATAAGCAGTACTTC.

The chain recombines TRBV2 with TRBJ2-7, with 7 bases matching TRBD1. CDR3 length: 14 residues. CDR1 and CDR2 (germline): SNHLY, FYNNEI. V was clipped by 6 bases and J by 2 bases; unmatched bases: 7. CDR3 sequence: CASREQQGTYEQYF. The CDR3 DNA sequence: TGTGCCAGCAGGGAACAACAGGGGACCTACGAGCAGTACTTC.

The chain is built from TRBV9 and TRBJ1-5, with 7 bases aligning to TRBD1. Germline V gives CDR1 SGDLS, CDR2 YYNGEE. CDR3 size: 14 residues. V shed 4 bases, J shed 6 bases, and the junction held 7 bases outside the gene matches. The CDR3 loop reads CASSSRQGGQPQHF. In nucleotides, the CDR3 is TGTGCCAGCAGCTCCCGACAGGGCGGTCAGCCCCAGCATTTT.